One sample yielded the 7 T cell receptor beta chains listed below, sequenced in a study of control samples from healthy donors and cancer patients (TCRdb year 2020). The library was generated by the immunoSEQ multiplex PCR assay. TCRdb mirrors the immuneACCESS table, restricted to in-frame sequences. Some clones are absent from its copies; in checked studies, under half trace to an unresolved V gene, and the reason for the others is unknown. This sample lists around 230,000 clones; 85% to 95% were detected once. The ten largest clones capture about 1.6% of the sample. Sequencing was performed on blood. Source of these receptors: a middle-aged man in good health.

The chain is built from TRBV6-5 and TRBJ1-3; weak D call: TRBD1 (5 bases). Germline-derived CDR1 and CDR2 are MNHEY and SVGAGI. This CDR3 is 14 amino acids long. Deletions cut 2 bases from V and 4 bases from J, with 9 bases between. CDR3 sequence (DNA): TGTGCCAGCAGTTACGGAGGGGCCGGAAACACCATATATTTT. Translating gives CASSYGGAGNTIYF.

The chain uses TRBV28 and TRBJ1-1; D is ambiguous. Looked up from germline, CDR1 is MDHEN and CDR2 is SYDVKM. This CDR3 region has 12 residues. V was clipped by 5 bases and J by 2 bases, with 6 bases between them. In DNA, the CDR3 is TGTGCCAGCAGTCCATACAACACTGAAGCTTTCTTT. Translating it yields CASSPYNTEAFF.

The genes are TRBV10-1 and TRBJ2-3, with D hard to call. Trimming left V 3 bases short and J 3 bases short, with 7 bases between. This CDR3 is built from 13 residues. Germline V CDR1 and CDR2: WNHNN, SYGVQD (reference sequence). The CDR3 loop is CASSEKGTDTQYF. Here the CDR3 DNA reads TGCGCCAGCAGTGAAAAGGGAACAGATACGCAGTATTTT.

The chain has TRBV18 and TRBJ1-2; D possibly corresponds to TRBD1 (6 bases). The V end was cut by 0 bases, the J end by 4 bases, with 12 bases between. Germline V gene sequence: CDR1 KGHSH, CDR2 LQKENI. The CDR3 consists of 15 residues. The CDR3 coding sequence is TGTGCCAGCTCACCACCGGAACAGGGTCGCTATGGCTACACCTTC. The encoded protein is CASSPPEQGRYGYTF.

V and J are TRBV27 and TRBJ2-5; TRBD2 matches at 14 bases. This CDR3 is 16 amino acids long. Germline assignment: CDR1 MNHEY and CDR2 SMNVEV (reference sequence). V was pared by 6 bases and J by 5 bases, with 8 bases of the junction left unmatched. DNA for the CDR3: TGTGCCAGCAGGACCCTCGGACTAGCGGGGGGCGAGACCCAGTACTTC. Its protein product is CASRTLGLAGGETQYF.

The chain is built from TRBV29-1 and TRBJ2-5, with D perhaps matching TRBD1 (6 bases). V dropped 6 bases and J dropped 5 bases, with 19 bases sitting between them. Germline assignment: CDR1 SQVTM and CDR2 ANQGSEA. This CDR3 comprises 14 residues. Written as DNA, the CDR3 is TGCAGCGTCCAAGCCAATACAGGGATGGAGACCCAGTACTTC. Its protein is CSVQANTGMETQYF.

This clone was found once. The chain couples TRBV19 to TRBJ2-5; 7 bases are a match to TRBD2. The CDR3 loop spans 16 amino acids. Germline CDR1 reads LNHDA; CDR2 reads SQIVND (reference sequence). Unmatched junction bases numbered 8, after V lost 1 base and J lost 3 bases. The CDR3 nucleotides are TGTGCCAGTAGTATAGGAGCGGGAACGGGCGAAGAGACCCAGTACTTC. This sequence encodes CASSIGAGTGEETQYF.